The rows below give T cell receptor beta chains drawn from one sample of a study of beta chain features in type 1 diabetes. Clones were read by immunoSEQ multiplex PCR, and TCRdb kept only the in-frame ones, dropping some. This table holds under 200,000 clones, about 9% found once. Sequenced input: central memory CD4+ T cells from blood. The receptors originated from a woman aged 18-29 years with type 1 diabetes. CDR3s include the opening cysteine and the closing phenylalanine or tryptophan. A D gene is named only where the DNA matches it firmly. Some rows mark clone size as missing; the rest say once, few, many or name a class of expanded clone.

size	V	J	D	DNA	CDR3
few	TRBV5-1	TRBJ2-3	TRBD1	TGCGCCAGCAGCGGACAGGGGACGGTAGTGGCAGATACGCAGTATTTT	CASSGQGTVVADTQYF
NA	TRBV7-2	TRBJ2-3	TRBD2	TGTGCCAGCAGCCAGCCGACTAGCGGGGCGAGGGATACGCAGTATTTT	CASSQPTSGARDTQYF
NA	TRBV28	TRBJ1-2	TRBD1	TGTGCCAGCAGTGAAGGACAGGGTGGTATTGATGGCTACACCTTC	CASSEGQGGIDGYTF
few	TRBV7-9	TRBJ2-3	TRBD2	TGTGCCAGCAAGCTACTAGCGAACACAGATACGCAGTATTTT	CASKLLANTDTQYF
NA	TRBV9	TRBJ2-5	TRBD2	TGTGCCAGCAGCGTACTGCGGGAGGGCCGAGAGACCCAGTACTTC	CASSVLREGRETQYF
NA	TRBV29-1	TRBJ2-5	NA	TGCAGCGTTGATCTTTACGTATCCAGGGAGACCCAGTACTTC	CSVDLYVSRETQYF
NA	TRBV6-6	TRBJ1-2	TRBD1	TGTGCCAGCATTCAGGACAGGCAAACCTATGGCTACACCTTC	CASIQDRQTYGYTF
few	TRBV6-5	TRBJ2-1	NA	TGTGCCAGCAGTTACGATCCGGGCTACAATGAGCAGTTCTTC	CASSYDPGYNEQFF
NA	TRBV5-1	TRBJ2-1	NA	TGCGCCAGCAGCTCGGGACTCTTCAATGAGCAGTTCTTC	CASSSGLFNEQFF
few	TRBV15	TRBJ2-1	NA	TGTGCCACCAGCAAGGAGGGCTCCTCCTACAATGAGCAGTTCTTC	CATSKEGSSYNEQFF
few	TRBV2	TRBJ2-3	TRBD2	TGTGCCAGCAGACAACTAGCGGGCAACACAGATACGCAGTATTTT	CASRQLAGNTDTQYF
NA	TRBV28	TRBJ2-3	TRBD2	TGTGCCAGCAGTACCGGACTAGCGGTGGATGGGACCACAGATACGCAGTATTTT	CASSTGLAVDGTTDTQYF
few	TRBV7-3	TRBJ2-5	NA	TGTGCCAGCAGCTTCGGGGTTTTTACTCAAGAGACCCAGTACTTC	CASSFGVFTQETQYF
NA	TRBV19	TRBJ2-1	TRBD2	TGTGCCAGTAGTATTTTGCTGGGGACTAGCAGGGCTCGGGGTTCCAATGAGCAGTTCTTC	CASSILLGTSRARGSNEQFF
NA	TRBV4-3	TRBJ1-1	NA	TGCGCCAGCAGCCAAGATCCAGGGATGAACACTGAAGCTTTCTTT	CASSQDPGMNTEAFF
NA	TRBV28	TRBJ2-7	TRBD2	TGTGCCAGCAGTCCCATGGCCGGGACTAGCGGGACGGAAGAGCAGTACTTC	CASSPMAGTSGTEEQYF
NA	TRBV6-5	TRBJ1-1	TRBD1	TGTGCCAGCAGACAGGGGACTGAAGCTTTCTTT	CASRQGTEAFF
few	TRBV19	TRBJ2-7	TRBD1	TGTGCCAGTAGTAAAGCGTGGACAGGGGCCTACGAGCAGTACTTC	CASSKAWTGAYEQYF
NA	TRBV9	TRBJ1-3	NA	TGTGCCAGCAGCGTCCCAGGGGGAAACACCATATATTTT	CASSVPGGNTIYF
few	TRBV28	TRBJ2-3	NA	TGTGCCAGCAGCCTAATCCCAGATACGCAGTATTTT	CASSLIPDTQYF
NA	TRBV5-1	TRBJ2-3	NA	TGCGCCAGCAGCTTGGTGGTTACGGGAGTTAGCACAGATACGCAGTATTTT	CASSLVVTGVSTDTQYF
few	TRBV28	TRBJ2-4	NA	TGTGCCAGCACCAGAGGGCAACGGGCCACCGTAAACATTCAGTACTTC	CASTRGQRATVNIQYF
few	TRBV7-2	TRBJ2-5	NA	TGTGCCAGCAGCTTTGGGCAGGGCGGAGAGACCCAGTACTTC	CASSFGQGGETQYF
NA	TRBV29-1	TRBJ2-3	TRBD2	TGCAGCGGCCTTCGACTAGCGGGAAGTCCCTATACGCAGTATTTT	CSGLRLAGSPYTQYF
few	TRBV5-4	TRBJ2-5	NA	TGTGCCAGCAGCTTGGGACAGATCAAACAAGAGACCCAGTACTTC	CASSLGQIKQETQYF
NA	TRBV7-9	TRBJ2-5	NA	TGTGCCAGCAGCCTGCACTCTGCAGGGACCCAGTACTTC	CASSLHSAGTQYF
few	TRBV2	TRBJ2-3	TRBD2	TGTGCCAGCAGTGTGCCGGGACTAGCTACCACAGATACGCAGTATTTT	CASSVPGLATTDTQYF
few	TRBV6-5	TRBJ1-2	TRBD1	TGTGCCAGCAGACGTTACAGCCAGGGGGAGTATGGCTACACCTTC	CASRRYSQGEYGYTF
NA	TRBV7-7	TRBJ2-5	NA	TGTGCTAGCAGCTCCGGAGGAGAGACCCAGTACTTC	CASSSGGETQYF
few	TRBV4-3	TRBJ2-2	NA	TGCGCCAGCAGCCAAGAACTAAGCGGAGCGAACACCGGGGAGCTGTTTTTT	CASSQELSGANTGELFF
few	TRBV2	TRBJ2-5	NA	TGTGCCAGCAGGGTAGCGGCAGGGGGAGAGACCCAGTACTTC	CASRVAAGGETQYF
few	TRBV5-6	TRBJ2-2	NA	TGTGCCAGCAGCCTGTCGCAGTACACCGGGGAGCTGTTTTTT	CASSLSQYTGELFF
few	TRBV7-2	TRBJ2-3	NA	TGTGCCAGCAGCTTCAATAGCGGAGATACGCAGTATTTT	CASSFNSGDTQYF
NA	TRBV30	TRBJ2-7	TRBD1	TGTGCCTGGAAAGGGACAGGGATAGGTTACGAGCAGTACTTC	CAWKGTGIGYEQYF
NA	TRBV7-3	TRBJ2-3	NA	TGTGCCAGCAGCCCCCACTTCACAGATACGCAGTATTTT	CASSPHFTDTQYF
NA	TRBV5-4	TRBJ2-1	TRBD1	TGTGCCAGCAGCTCAAAGGGACAGAACAATGAGCAGTTCTTC	CASSSKGQNNEQFF
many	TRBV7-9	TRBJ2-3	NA	TGTGCCAGCAGCCCCCCCTCCGGTACGCAGTATTTT	CASSPPSGTQYF
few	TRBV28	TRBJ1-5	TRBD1	TGTGCCAGCAGTTTTGGGGGACAGTTCAATCAGCCCCAGCATTTT	CASSFGGQFNQPQHF
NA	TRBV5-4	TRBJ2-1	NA	TGTGCCAGCAGCTCGGGACCGGAGGGTTCATCCTACAATGAGCAGTTCTTC	CASSSGPEGSSYNEQFF
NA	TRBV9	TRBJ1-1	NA	TGTGCCAGCGGAGAGAGGCTTGGCACTGAAGCTTTCTTT	CASGERLGTEAFF
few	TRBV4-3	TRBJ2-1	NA	TGCGCCAGCAGCCAAGATAGGGGAAGGCAGTTCTTC	CASSQDRGRQFF
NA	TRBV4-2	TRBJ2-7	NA	TGTGCCAGCAGCCAAGAGGTGACACGATCCTACGAGCAGTACTTC	CASSQEVTRSYEQYF